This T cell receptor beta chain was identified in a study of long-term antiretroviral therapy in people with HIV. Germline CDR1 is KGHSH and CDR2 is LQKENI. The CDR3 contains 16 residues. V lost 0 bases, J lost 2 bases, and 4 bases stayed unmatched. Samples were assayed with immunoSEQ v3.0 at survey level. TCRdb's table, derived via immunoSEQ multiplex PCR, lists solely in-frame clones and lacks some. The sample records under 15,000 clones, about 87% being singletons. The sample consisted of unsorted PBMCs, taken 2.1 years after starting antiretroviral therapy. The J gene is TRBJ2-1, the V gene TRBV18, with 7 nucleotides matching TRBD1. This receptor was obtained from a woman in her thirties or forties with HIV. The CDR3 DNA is TGTGCCAGCTCACCACCGACAGGGTCGGCCTACAATGAGCAGTTCTTC. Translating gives CASSPPTGSAYNEQFF.